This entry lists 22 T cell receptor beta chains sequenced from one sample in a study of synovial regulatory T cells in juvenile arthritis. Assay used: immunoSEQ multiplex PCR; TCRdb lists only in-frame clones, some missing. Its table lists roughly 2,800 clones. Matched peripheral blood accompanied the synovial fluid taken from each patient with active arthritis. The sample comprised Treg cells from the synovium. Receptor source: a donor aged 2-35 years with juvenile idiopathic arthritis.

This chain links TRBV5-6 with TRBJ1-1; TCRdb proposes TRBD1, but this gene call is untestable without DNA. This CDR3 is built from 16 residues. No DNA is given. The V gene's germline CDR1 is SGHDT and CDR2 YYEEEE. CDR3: CASSLLSTGSITEAFF.

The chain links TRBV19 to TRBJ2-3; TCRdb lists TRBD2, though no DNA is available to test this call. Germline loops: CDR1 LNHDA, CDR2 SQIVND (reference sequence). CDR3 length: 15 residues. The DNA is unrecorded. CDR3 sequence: CASSMGTRHTDTQYF.

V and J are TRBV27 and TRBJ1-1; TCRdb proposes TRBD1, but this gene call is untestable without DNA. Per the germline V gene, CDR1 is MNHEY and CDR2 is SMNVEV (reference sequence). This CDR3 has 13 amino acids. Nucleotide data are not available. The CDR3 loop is CASSYRVYTEAFF.

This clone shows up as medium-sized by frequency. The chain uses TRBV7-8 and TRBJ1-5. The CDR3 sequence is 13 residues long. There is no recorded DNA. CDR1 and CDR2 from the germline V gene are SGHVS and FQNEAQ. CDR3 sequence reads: CASSSGFNQPQHF.

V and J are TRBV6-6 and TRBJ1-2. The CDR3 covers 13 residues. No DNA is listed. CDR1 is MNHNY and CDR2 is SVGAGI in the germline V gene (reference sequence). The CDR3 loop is CASSYSGGLGYTF.

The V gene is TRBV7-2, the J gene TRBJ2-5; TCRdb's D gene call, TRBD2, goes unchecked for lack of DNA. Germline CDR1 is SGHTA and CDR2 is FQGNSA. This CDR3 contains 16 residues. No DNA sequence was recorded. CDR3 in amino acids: CASSSRGAGLQETQYF.

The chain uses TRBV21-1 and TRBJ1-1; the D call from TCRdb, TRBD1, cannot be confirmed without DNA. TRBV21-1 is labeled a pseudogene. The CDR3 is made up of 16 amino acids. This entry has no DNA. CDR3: CASRTLRDSRNTEAFF.

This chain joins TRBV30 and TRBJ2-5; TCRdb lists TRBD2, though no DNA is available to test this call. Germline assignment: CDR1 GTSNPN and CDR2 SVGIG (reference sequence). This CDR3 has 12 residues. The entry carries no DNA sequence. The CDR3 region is CAWSPRRPTQYF.

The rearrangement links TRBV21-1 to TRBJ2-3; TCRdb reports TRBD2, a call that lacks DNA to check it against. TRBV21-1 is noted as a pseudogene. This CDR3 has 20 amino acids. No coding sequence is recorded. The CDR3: CASSKSPGLAGGPYSDTQYF.

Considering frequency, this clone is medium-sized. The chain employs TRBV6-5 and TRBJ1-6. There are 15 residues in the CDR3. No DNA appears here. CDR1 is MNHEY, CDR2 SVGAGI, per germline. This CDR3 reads CASSYSRIGGPPLHF.

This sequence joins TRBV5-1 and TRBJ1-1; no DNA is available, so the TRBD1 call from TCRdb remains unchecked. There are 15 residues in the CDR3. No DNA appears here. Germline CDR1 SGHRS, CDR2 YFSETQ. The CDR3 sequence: CASSPWTGDYTEAFF. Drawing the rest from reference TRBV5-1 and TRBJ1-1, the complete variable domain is KAGVTQTPRYLIKTRGQQVTLSCSPISGHRSVSWYQQTPGQGLQFLFEYFSETQRNKGNFPGRFSGRQFSNSRSEMNVSTLELGDSALYLCASSPWTGDYTEAFFGQGTRLTVV.

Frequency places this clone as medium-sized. The CDR3 region is CASSDGGGWFDEQYF. The gene calls are TRBV2 and TRBJ2-7. The CDR3 has 15 residues. No DNA accompanies this entry. Germline CDR1 reads SNHLY; CDR2 reads FYNNEI.

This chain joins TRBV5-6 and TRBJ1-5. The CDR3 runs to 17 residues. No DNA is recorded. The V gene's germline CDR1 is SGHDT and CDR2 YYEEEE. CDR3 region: CASSLTSGGYNNQPQHF. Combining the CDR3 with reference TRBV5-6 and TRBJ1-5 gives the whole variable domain DAGVTQSPTHLIKTRGQQVTLRCSPKSGHDTVSWYQQALGQGPQFIFQYYEEEERQRGNFPDRFSGHQFPNYSSELNVNALLLGDSALYLCASSLTSGGYNNQPQHFGDGTRLSIL.

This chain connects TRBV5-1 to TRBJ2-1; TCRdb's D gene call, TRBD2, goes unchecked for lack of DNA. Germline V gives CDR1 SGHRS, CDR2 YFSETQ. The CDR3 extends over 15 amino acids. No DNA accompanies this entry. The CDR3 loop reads CASSLTSGSYNEQFF.

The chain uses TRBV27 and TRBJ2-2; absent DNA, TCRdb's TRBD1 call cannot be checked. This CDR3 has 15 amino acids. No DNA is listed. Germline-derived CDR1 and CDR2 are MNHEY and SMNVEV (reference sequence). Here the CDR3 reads CASRPGGLNTGELFF.

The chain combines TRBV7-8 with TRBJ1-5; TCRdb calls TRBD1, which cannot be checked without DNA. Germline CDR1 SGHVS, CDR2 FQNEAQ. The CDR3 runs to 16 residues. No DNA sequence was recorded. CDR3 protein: CASSFLDRDGNQPQHF. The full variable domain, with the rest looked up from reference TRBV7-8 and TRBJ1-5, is GAGVSQSPRYKVAKRGQDVALRCDPISGHVSLFWYQQALGQGPEFLTYFQNEAQLDKSGLPSDRFFAERPEGSVSTLKIQRTQQEDSAVYLCASSFLDRDGNQPQHFGDGTRLSIL.

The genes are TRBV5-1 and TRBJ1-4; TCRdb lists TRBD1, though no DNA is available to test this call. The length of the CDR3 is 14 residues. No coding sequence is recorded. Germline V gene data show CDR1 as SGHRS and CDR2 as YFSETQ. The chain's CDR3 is CASSLGDRAEKLFF.

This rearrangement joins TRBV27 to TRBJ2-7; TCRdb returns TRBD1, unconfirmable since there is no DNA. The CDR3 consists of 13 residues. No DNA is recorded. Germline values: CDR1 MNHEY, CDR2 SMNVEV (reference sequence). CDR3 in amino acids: CASSRTTGYEQYF.

The CDR3 sequence: CASTPLQAAEAFF. This chain connects TRBV7-8 to TRBJ1-1; lacking DNA, the TRBD1 call made by TCRdb goes unchecked. The CDR3 is 13 residues long. The nucleotide record is missing. Germline loops: CDR1 SGHVS, CDR2 FQNEAQ. Based on the CDR3 plus reference TRBV7-8 and TRBJ1-1, the full variable domain is GAGVSQSPRYKVAKRGQDVALRCDPISGHVSLFWYQQALGQGPEFLTYFQNEAQLDKSGLPSDRFFAERPEGSVSTLKIQRTQQEDSAVYLCASTPLQAAEAFFGQGTRLTVV.

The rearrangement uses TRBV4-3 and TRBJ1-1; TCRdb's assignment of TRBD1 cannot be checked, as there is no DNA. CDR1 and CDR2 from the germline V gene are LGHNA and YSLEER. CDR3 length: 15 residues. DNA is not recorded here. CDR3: CASSQVQTQGTEAFF.

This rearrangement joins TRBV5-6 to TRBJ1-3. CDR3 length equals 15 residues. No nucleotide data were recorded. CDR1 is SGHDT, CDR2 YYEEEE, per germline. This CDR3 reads CASSLDARAGNTIYF.

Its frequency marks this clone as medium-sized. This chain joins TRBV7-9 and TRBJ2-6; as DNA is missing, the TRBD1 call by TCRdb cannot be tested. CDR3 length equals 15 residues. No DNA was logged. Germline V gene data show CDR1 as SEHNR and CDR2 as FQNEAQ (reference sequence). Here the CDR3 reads CASMMTGAGANVLTF.